The clone carrying this TCR beta chain was seen more than once but under ten times. Its antigen is not identified. Each population that was sorted was more than 95% pure. This entry comes from a study of beta chain features in type 1 diabetes. Study-level results: Moderate but significant shortening of TCRB CDR3s was recorded in all four CD4+ subsets from Type 1 diabetes patients. Researchers reported that naive, central memory and Treg TCRB repertoires appeared more similar in patients than in healthy donors.

TCRB transcripts that were expressed got sequenced, as all of the isolated RNA had been reverse transcribed. Profiling relied on immunoSEQ multiplex PCR, and the TCRdb table lists in-frame clones only, not all of them. The top ten clones hold 0.017% of a sample with under 300,000 clones, approximately 10% of them seen once. The germline gives CDR1 KGHSH, CDR2 LQKENI. The V end lost 4 bases, the J end lost 0 bases, and 6 bases lay between the germline ends. CDR3 length equals 14 residues. This TCR was sampled from a man aged 25-45 years with type 1 diabetes. This sequence joins TRBV18 and TRBJ2-2; the D gene is possibly TRBD1 (5 bases). Material for sequencing was naive CD4+ T cells from blood. The CDR3 here is CASSRQPNTGELFF. CDR3 bases: TGTGCCAGCTCACGACAGCCGAACACCGGGGAGCTGTTTTTT.